Listed below are T cell receptor beta chains from one sample, sequenced in a study of T-cell reconstitution after alpha-beta-depleted transplantation in children. Each CDR3 protein gets one entry after TCRdb re-called the PCR reads with MiXCR. The sample gives hundreds of thousands of distinct CDR3 sequences, roughly 17% of which show up once; approximately 1% is in the top ten. This sample comprised PBMCs from the stem cell graft donor, obtained from the stem cell graft. The receptor source for this set is a human donor who donated a stem cell graft to a child with acute myeloid leukemia. The CDR3 runs from the conserved cysteine through the conserved F or W. The order of the fields is J gene, V gene, clone size, CDR3 protein. The size of a clone is reported for some rows only, either as once, few or many, or as a class for expanded clones.

>TRBJ2-3|TRBV20-1|few
CSARDPKLPGLAGRRTQYF
>TRBJ2-3|TRBV7-2|NA
CASRRGTSASTDTQYF
>TRBJ1-1|TRBV6-1|few
CASSEARMGIAEAFF
>TRBJ2-1|TRBV20-1|many
CSARGVGGARYNEQFF
>TRBJ2-7|TRBV20-1|many
CSARDMRGGRYEQYF
>TRBJ2-5|TRBV7-9|many
CASTIRDTEKETQYF
>TRBJ2-1|TRBV10-3|many
CAIGYRGDEQFF
>TRBJ2-2|TRBV20-1|many
CSAREAGVDTGELFF
>TRBJ1-5|TRBV7-8|few
CASSLESVGPQHF
>TRBJ2-7|TRBV20-1|many
CSVPDRSAYEQYF
>TRBJ2-1|TRBV7-9|NA
CASSFRDRETDEQFF
>TRBJ2-2|TRBV27|many
CASSPLLGELFF
>TRBJ2-1|TRBV7-2|many
CASSLGGVGSYEQFF
>TRBJ2-3|TRBV6-1|many
CASSPQGPTDTQYF
>TRBJ1-1|TRBV12-3/TRBV12-4|NA
CASGTIRGKVVTEAFF
>TRBJ2-4|TRBV20-1|many
CSASNVLGGKNIQYF
>TRBJ1-5|TRBV7-2|few
CASSLDGGQGRQPQHF
>TRBJ2-3|TRBV12-3/TRBV12-4|NA
CASSFEWLRGRDTQYF
>TRBJ2-3|TRBV7-2|once
CASSPPAGGWADTQYF
>TRBJ1-5|TRBV7-2|NA
CASSSDRGSQPQHF
>TRBJ1-1|TRBV6-5|many
CASSYRGIMNTEAFF
>TRBJ1-2|TRBV6-4|many
CASSNPVGAGDYGYTF
>TRBJ1-1|TRBV7-9|NA
CASSLDYRRKPEAFF